These 6 T cell receptor beta chains came from one sample sequenced in a study of blood T cell repertoires in COVID-19. Libraries were prepared by immunoSEQ multiplex PCR; TCRdb keeps only in-frame clonotypes and omits some of them. The table has about 52,000 clones, roughly 85% seen once. The sequencing sample was made of peripheral blood. The receptors originated from a human donor in a cohort sampled during active COVID-19.

The chain carries TRBV7-9 and TRBJ2-5; 7 nucleotides match TRBD2. With V trimmed by 11 bases and J by 7 bases, 13 bases remained unmatched. This CDR3 has 13 residues. Germline V lookup: CDR1 SEHNR, CDR2 FQNEAQ (reference sequence). The CDR3 nucleotides are TGTGCCTCGGGGCGGGAGAGTCGGGGGACCCAGTACTTC. Protein: CASGRESRGTQYF.

V and J are TRBV10-3 and TRBJ2-1; 11 bases are a match to TRBD2. CDR1 and CDR2 (germline): ENHRY, SYGVKD. CDR3 length: 16 residues. Trimming at V came to 0 bases and at J to 3 bases, leaving 1 base not matched to a gene. The CDR3 spells CAISESGLAGYNEQFF. The CDR3 bases are TGTGCCATCAGTGAGTCTGGACTAGCGGGCTACAATGAGCAGTTCTTC.

The rearrangement uses TRBV27 and TRBJ1-2; TRBD1 might be the D (5 bases). Trimming stripped 3 bases from V and 4 bases from J, with 9 bases between. This CDR3 spans 13 amino acids. Germline assignment: CDR1 MNHEY and CDR2 SMNVEV (reference sequence). DNA of the CDR3: TGTGCCAGCAGTTTTGACAGATCCTATGGCTACACCTTC. This codes for CASSFDRSYGYTF.

The V gene is TRBV24-1, the J gene TRBJ2-3; no clear D. From germline, CDR1 is KGHDR and CDR2 SFDVKD. The CDR3 consists of 15 residues. V was clipped by 2 bases and J by 4 bases, with 12 bases between them. CDR3 sequence: CATSDSSRSPDTQYF. For the CDR3, the DNA is TGTGCCACCAGTGATTCGAGCAGGTCCCCAGATACGCAGTATTTT.

V gene TRBV5-8 combines with J gene TRBJ2-2; D unclear. The CDR3 has 12 residues. Germline values: CDR1 SGHTS, CDR2 YDEGEE. The ends were cut back, 10 bases at V and 7 bases at J, with 14 bases in the middle. This CDR3 reads CASAGDGGELFF. CDR3 nucleotide sequence: TGTGCCTCAGCAGGTGACGGCGGGGAGCTGTTTTTT.

This chain joins TRBV5-1 and TRBJ1-1; 7 nucleotides align to TRBD1. The CDR3 loop spans 14 amino acids. With V trimmed by 2 bases and J by 3 bases, 4 bases remained unmatched. Germline CDR1 reads SGHRS; CDR2 reads YFSETQ. CDR3 in DNA: TGCGCCAGCAGCTTCACAGGGGTTGACACTGAAGCTTTCTTT. The encoded protein is CASSFTGVDTEAFF.